This TCR beta chain was identified during a study of T cell repertoires in cytomegalovirus infection. Study as a whole: Recently identified HLA-C-restricted and well-studied HLA-B-restricted CMV epitopes were used.

Trimming pared 0 bases from V and 3 bases from J, leaving 19 bases between. Germline V gene sequence: CDR1 MNHEY, CDR2 SVGAGI. CDR3 length equals 18 residues. To note about this clonotype: Its antigen is still unknown.

TCRdb processed the reads anew with MiXCR; each CDR3 protein has one entry. The data hold around 710,000 distinct CDR3 sequences, with almost 30% observed a single time. Findings of the study overall: HLA-C-restricted, CMV-specific TCR beta clonotypes were dominant ex vivo. Cumulative public TCR beta family frequency identified CMV carriers with the relevant HLA.

Material: cultured CD8+ T cells from PBMCs, obtained from culture after CMV antigen stimulation. The chain links TRBV6-5 to TRBJ2-3; D is perhaps TRBD1 or TRBD2 (6 bases each). The source is a human donor in good health (CMV status not recorded). Some clones in this sample may be carry-over from other donors' samples. The CDR3 loop is CASSYSAPVGGQTDTQYF. Written as DNA, the CDR3 is TGTGCCAGCAGTTACTCGGCCCCCGTGGGGGGCCAGACAGATACGCAGTATTTT.